This is a list of T cell receptor beta chains from one sample in a study of blood T cell repertoires in COVID-19. Only in-frame clones appear in the TCRdb table, and some are missing; sequencing was by immunoSEQ multiplex PCR. This sample carries about 97,000 clones, around 92% of them seen once, and the ten largest clones take roughly 5.6%. Source material: peripheral blood. The origin of the receptors is a man in his forties or fifties with active COVID-19. The CDR3 runs from the conserved cysteine through the conserved F or W. Each record gives: clone size, V gene, J gene, CDR3 protein. Clone size, where shown, is once, few, many, or a class for clones that have expanded.

clone size: .; V gene: TRBV5-1; J gene: TRBJ2-1; CDR3 protein: CASSLIFSVSWAGGRYNEQFF
clone size: .; V gene: TRBV19; J gene: TRBJ2-3; CDR3 protein: CAGSKTSGLTDTQYF
clone size: once; V gene: TRBV27; J gene: TRBJ2-1; CDR3 protein: CASTPILRGSYNEQFF
clone size: .; V gene: TRBV6-5; J gene: TRBJ1-1; CDR3 protein: CASRPQGARTEAFF
clone size: .; V gene: TRBV11-2; J gene: TRBJ2-7; CDR3 protein: CASSSDRLGEQYF
clone size: .; V gene: TRBV5-1; J gene: TRBJ2-3; CDR3 protein: CASSLGVAGTDTQYF
clone size: .; V gene: TRBV7-8; J gene: TRBJ2-7; CDR3 protein: CASSQTSGGYEQYF
clone size: .; V gene: TRBV10-3; J gene: TRBJ1-1; CDR3 protein: CAISARGLSTEAFF
clone size: .; V gene: TRBV19; J gene: TRBJ1-5; CDR3 protein: CASSIVNSNQPQHF
clone size: .; V gene: TRBV6-5; J gene: TRBJ1-1; CDR3 protein: CASRIQENTEAFF
clone size: .; V gene: TRBV20-1; J gene: TRBJ2-5; CDR3 protein: CSALEGVGQYF
clone size: .; V gene: TRBV9; J gene: TRBJ1-6; CDR3 protein: CASSVAETGDPLNSPLHF
clone size: .; V gene: TRBV28; J gene: TRBJ1-2; CDR3 protein: CASARGNGGYTF
clone size: .; V gene: TRBV28; J gene: TRBJ2-2; CDR3 protein: CASSLLKSAGELFF
clone size: .; V gene: TRBV6-5; J gene: TRBJ2-6; CDR3 protein: CASSRGTGANVLTF
clone size: .; V gene: TRBV5-1; J gene: TRBJ1-5; CDR3 protein: CASSRDGQGPRHF
clone size: .; V gene: TRBV19; J gene: TRBJ2-3; CDR3 protein: CASSILLADTQYF
clone size: .; V gene: TRBV6-1; J gene: TRBJ1-5; CDR3 protein: CASSEPQGAYSNQPQHF
clone size: .; V gene: TRBV11-2; J gene: TRBJ1-4; CDR3 protein: CASSLDGRQLNEKLFF
clone size: .; V gene: TRBV6-5; J gene: TRBJ1-6; CDR3 protein: CASTGAYNSPLHF
clone size: .; V gene: TRBV3-1/TRBV3-2; J gene: TRBJ2-4; CDR3 protein: CASSQVSGSAKNIQYF
clone size: few; V gene: TRBV5-1; J gene: TRBJ2-7; CDR3 protein: CASSFQGRADEQYF